The source of this TCR beta chain is a study of cytomegalovirus exposure and HLA in healthy donors. Remarks on this clone: The antigen is not known.

Study outcomes and limitations: Later analysis reportedly placed an Asian-associated ancestry cluster below the approximately 650-donor mean in N-insertions.

The V segment lost 3 bases and the J segment 0 bases; nucleotides outside the gene matches: 4. The CDR3 has 17 amino acids. Germline V gene lookup returns CDR1 SGHTA and CDR2 FQGNSA. Likely unrecorded immune exposures existed in these nominally healthy donors. PCR used 60 Vbeta primers and 13 Jbeta primers. Profiling relied on immunoSEQ multiplex PCR, and the TCRdb table lists in-frame clones only, not all of them. The table counts 200,000 to 250,000 clones; 1.1% lies in the top ten. This clonotype originated in a girl aged 2-10 years in good health and CMV-seropositive. Source material: PBMCs. The chain combines TRBV7-2 with TRBJ2-1; 11 nucleotides agree with TRBD2. CDR3 nucleotide sequence: TGTGCCAGCAGCTTCCCTACTAGCGGGAGCTCCTACAATGAGCAGTTCTTC. Its protein is CASSFPTSGSSYNEQFF.